Here is one TCR beta chain with its context. This entry belongs to a study of blood T cell repertoires in COVID-19. Study in general: PBMCs, B-cell-depleted T cells, or T cells provided the cDNA or gDNA that made up the material.

This table comes from immunoSEQ multiplex PCR, and its TCRdb copy is limited to in-frame clones, with some not included. The repertoire holds about 72,000 clones, with roughly nine tenths as singletons. Material: peripheral blood. This sequence originates from a human donor in a cohort sampled during active COVID-19.

CDR3 sequence (DNA): TGTGCCTGGAGTGTACATGGAACGGGGGGAGCACATGGCTACACCTTC. Its translation is CAWSVHGTGGAHGYTF. The gene calls are TRBV30 and TRBJ1-2; tentative D call: TRBD1 (5 bases). The CDR3 loop spans 16 amino acids. V was trimmed by 0 bases and J by 6 bases, leaving 20 bases between them. From germline, CDR1 is GTSNPN and CDR2 SVGIG (reference sequence).